The sequence of this T cell receptor (beta chain) was determined in a study of shared clonotypes between healthy human individuals. CDR3 length equals 17 residues. Sequenced by immunoSEQ multiplex PCR; TCRdb stores in-frame clones only, minus some. The data show some 2 million clones, with roughly 94% seen just once and more than 0.1% held by the top ten. Sequencing used naive CD4+ T cells sorted from blood. As for subset: CD45RA+ positively selected. This receptor was obtained from a man younger than 30 in good health. This chain links TRBV21-1 with TRBJ2-7; the table names TRBD2, a call not compared with the DNA. TRBV21-1 is flagged as a pseudogene. The CDR3 loop is CASSTTGPCRGYYEQYF. CDR3 in DNA: TGTGCCAGCAGCACCACTGGGCCGTGTCGAGGGTACTACGAGCAGTACTTC.